Described below is a single T cell receptor (beta chain) sequence and its context. Its matching antigen is unknown. This record belongs to a study of OX40 agonist ivuxolimab in advanced cancers. The CDR3 contains 15 residues. Per the germline V gene, CDR1 is SGHDT and CDR2 is YYEEEE. Unmatched junction bases numbered 7, after V lost 4 bases and J lost 3 bases. Findings and limits, study-wide: By week 6 at 0.1 to 3.0 mg/kg, blood CD4+ and CD8+ T cells had expanded clonally. On average, CD8+ T cells had more expanded clones than CD4+.

TCRdb's table, derived via immunoSEQ multiplex PCR, lists solely in-frame clones and lacks some. The repertoire consists of roughly 63,000 clones, with 89% occurring once and the leading ten covering more than 10%. The study sampled blood at baseline, cycle 4 day 1, and cycle 7 day 1. V and J are TRBV5-6 and TRBJ2-7; the match to TRBD2 covers 10 bases. This sequence originates from an adult with an advanced solid tumor such as melanoma, head and neck, liver or kidney cancer. Here the sequenced sample was CD4+ or CD8+ T cells sorted from blood, taken in a trial of the OX40 agonist ivuxolimab. The CDR3 protein is CASSNQRGGHYEQYF. CDR3 DNA sequence: TGTGCCAGCAGCAACCAGCGGGGGGGCCACTACGAGCAGTACTTC.